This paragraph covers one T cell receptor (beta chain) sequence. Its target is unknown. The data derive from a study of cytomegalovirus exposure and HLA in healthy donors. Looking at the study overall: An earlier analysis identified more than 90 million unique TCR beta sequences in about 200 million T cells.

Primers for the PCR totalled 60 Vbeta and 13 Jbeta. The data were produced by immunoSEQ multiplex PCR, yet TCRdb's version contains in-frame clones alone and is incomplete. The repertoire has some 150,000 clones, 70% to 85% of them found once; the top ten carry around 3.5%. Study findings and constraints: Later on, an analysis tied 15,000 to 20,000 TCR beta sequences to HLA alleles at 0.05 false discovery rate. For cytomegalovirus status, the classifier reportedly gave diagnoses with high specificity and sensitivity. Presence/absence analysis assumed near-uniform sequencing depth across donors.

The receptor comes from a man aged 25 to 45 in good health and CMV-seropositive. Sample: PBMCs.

The CDR3 DNA follows: TGTGCCAGCAGCTTGGGGGGACGAGGGACAGGGAACTCACCCCTCCACTTT. This encodes CASSLGGRGTGNSPLHF. The rearrangement links TRBV5-4 to TRBJ1-6; 9 bases are shared with TRBD1. The germline V gene encodes CDR1 SGHNT and CDR2 YYREEE (reference sequence). The length of the CDR3 is 17 residues. Trimming at V came to 0 bases and at J to 10 bases, leaving 11 bases not matched to a gene.